The rows below give T cell receptor beta chains drawn from one sample of a study of shared clonotypes between healthy human individuals. Assay: immunoSEQ multiplex PCR; the TCRdb copy retains only in-frame clones and omits some. The top ten clones hold around 0.21% of a sample with about 800,000 clones, approximately 97% of them seen once. The sample was naive CD8+ T cells sorted from blood. The source of these receptors is a man aged 30 to 39 in good health. CDR3s leave out the opening cysteine and the closing phenylalanine or tryptophan. Clone size is stated in some rows and not others, as once, few, many or a class when expanded.

v_call	cdr3_length	j_call	clone_size	cdr3_aa
TRBV11-2	16	TRBJ2-5	NA	ASSSHPGTSGSMQTQY
TRBV27	11	TRBJ2-2	NA	ASSSGTSGELF
TRBV6-4	15	TRBJ2-1	NA	ASSDSGTMTGNNEQF
TRBV13	14	TRBJ2-2	once	ASSITSGSLTGELF
TRBV21-1	13	TRBJ2-5	NA	ASSKENRPLETQY
TRBV27	13	TRBJ1-2	NA	ASSLFEWDIDGYT
TRBV7-9	12	TRBJ2-1	once	ASSQTSLYNEQF
TRBV10-2	12	TRBJ2-1	NA	ASSESLQPNEQF
TRBV5-4	10	TRBJ1-1	NA	ASSRTGTEAF
TRBV5-1	11	TRBJ2-7	NA	ASSLAMSIEQY
TRBV13	12	TRBJ1-2	NA	ASSFTGENYGYT
TRBV5-4	13	TRBJ2-7	NA	ASTPDGTVFGEQY
TRBV4-3	12	TRBJ1-1	NA	ASSHGTGSTEAF
TRBV27	10	TRBJ2-1	NA	ASSSDYNEQF
TRBV10-3	10	TRBJ2-7	NA	AISESILEQY
TRBV29-1	10	TRBJ2-7	NA	SASGQPYEQY
TRBV28	12	TRBJ2-7	NA	ASSFREFDYEQY
TRBV7-9	11	TRBJ1-4	NA	ASSSLVPEKLF
TRBV14	12	TRBJ2-7	NA	ASSQELSAYEQY
TRBV5-4	11	TRBJ2-5	NA	ASSLAGRETQY
TRBV28	15	TRBJ1-4	NA	ASSLRPRTIANEKLF
TRBV27	14	TRBJ2-3	once	ASSSSVSGRSDTQY
TRBV29-1	11	TRBJ2-5	NA	SVGLAAQETQY
TRBV4-1	17	TRBJ2-1	NA	ASSQDRFTWAGETDEQF
TRBV2	14	TRBJ2-3	NA	ASSARHLISTDTQY
TRBV30	11	TRBJ1-1	once	AWSGDSDTEAF
TRBV6-1	9	TRBJ1-1	NA	ASALYPEAF
TRBV11-2	15	TRBJ2-1	once	ASSLGYRTSGHNEQF
TRBV7-9	12	TRBJ2-5	NA	ASSVGVSGETQY
TRBV5-6	11	TRBJ2-7	NA	ASSPRGSYEQY
TRBV23-1	13	TRBJ2-2	NA	ASSLRGARNGELF
TRBV5-1	11	TRBJ2-7	NA	ASSLASLYEQY